A selection of T cell receptor beta chains follows, all from one sample in a study of T-cell reconstitution after alpha-beta-depleted transplantation in children. MiXCR, run by TCRdb on the PCR reads, gives a single entry per CDR3 protein. This table has some 78,000 distinct CDR3 sequences, roughly 15% appearing once. The sequencing here drew on PBMCs, mostly from graft donor cells, taken 180 days after TCRalphabeta/CD19-depleted stem cell transplant. Every receptor here comes from a male patient aged 2-10 years who had a stem cell transplant for acute lymphoblastic leukemia, so the T cells may come from the graft donor. The CDR3 runs from the conserved cysteine through the conserved F or W. Fields, in order: J gene, CDR3 length, V gene, D gene, clone size, CDR3 protein, CDR3 DNA. D genes are given only for firm matches. Clone sizes are given selectively: once, few, many, or a class where the clone is expanded.

TRBJ2-5,16,TRBV6-1,-,few,CASSHTGRKYQETQYF,TGTGCCAGCAGTCATACGGGACGGAAGTACCAAGAGACCCAGTACTTC
TRBJ1-2,16,TRBV5-1,TRBD1,few,CASSLAGTGGPYGYTF,TGCGCCAGCAGCTTGGCCGGGACAGGGGGGCCCTATGGCTACACCTTC
TRBJ2-2,17,TRBV2,-,few,CASSERGSYSNTGELFF,TGTGCCAGCAGTGAAAGGGGCAGCTATTCGAACACCGGGGAGCTGTTTTTT
TRBJ2-2,14,TRBV7-9,-,few,CASSSVDRPGELFF,TGTGCCAGCAGCTCCGTTGACAGACCCGGGGAGCTGTTTTTT
TRBJ2-7,15,TRBV5-1,-,many,CASSLKGPWSYEQYF,TGCGCCAGCAGCTTGAAGGGCCCGTGGTCCTACGAGCAGTACTTC
TRBJ2-7,18,TRBV4-3,TRBD2,few,CASSRLPGLAGVLHEQYF,TGCGCCAGCAGCCGCCTACCGGGACTAGCGGGAGTGTTACACGAGCAGTACTTC
TRBJ2-1,16,TRBV7-2,-,many,CASSSPRPSSYNEQFF,TGTGCCAGCAGCTCCCCGAGACCGAGCTCCTACAATGAGCAGTTCTTC
TRBJ1-4,16,TRBV5-6,-,-,CASSLRSGYYYEKLFF,TGTGCCAGCAGCTTGCGATCAGGGTACTATTATGAAAAACTGTTTTTT
TRBJ2-7,17,TRBV7-9,TRBD1,-,CASSSGTGGLFAYDQYF,TGTGCCAGCAGCTCCGGGACAGGGGGTCTATTTGCCTACGATCAGTACTTC
TRBJ2-2,13,TRBV29-1,TRBD2,-,CSVERLAGWELFF,TGCAGCGTTGAAAGACTAGCGGGGTGGGAGCTGTTTTTT
TRBJ2-7,14,TRBV5-5,-,few,CASSLVGGGYEQYF,TGTGCCAGCAGCTTGGTGGGAGGAGGCTACGAGCAGTACTTC
TRBJ1-1,11,TRBV7-6,TRBD1,-,CANSPGQGAFF,TGTGCCAACAGCCCGGGACAGGGAGCTTTCTTT
TRBJ2-7,16,TRBV11-2,TRBD2,-,CASSLDIAGSSYEQYF,TGTGCCAGCAGCTTAGATATAGCGGGAAGCTCCTACGAGCAGTACTTC
TRBJ2-3,15,TRBV11-3,-,-,CASSLGVAVTDTQYF,TGTGCCAGCAGCTTAGGGGTAGCAGTAACAGATACGCAGTATTTT
TRBJ1-2,13,TRBV11-2,-,-,CASSGQPNYGYTF,TGTGCCAGCAGTGGACAGCCTAACTATGGCTACACCTTC
TRBJ1-4,13,TRBV20-1,-,-,CSAYSATNEKLFF,TGCAGTGCTTACAGCGCAACTAATGAAAAACTGTTTTTT